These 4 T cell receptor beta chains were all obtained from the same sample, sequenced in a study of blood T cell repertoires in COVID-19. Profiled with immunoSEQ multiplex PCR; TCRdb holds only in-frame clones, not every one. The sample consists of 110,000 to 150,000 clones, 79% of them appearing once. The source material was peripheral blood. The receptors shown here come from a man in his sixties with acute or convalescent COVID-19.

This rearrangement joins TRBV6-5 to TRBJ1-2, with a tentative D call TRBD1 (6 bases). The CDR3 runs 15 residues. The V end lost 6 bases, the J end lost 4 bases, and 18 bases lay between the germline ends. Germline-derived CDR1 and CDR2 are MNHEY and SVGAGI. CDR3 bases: TGTGCCAGCAGGCGGCTAAACAGGGATACCTATGGCTACACCTTC. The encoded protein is CASRRLNRDTYGYTF.

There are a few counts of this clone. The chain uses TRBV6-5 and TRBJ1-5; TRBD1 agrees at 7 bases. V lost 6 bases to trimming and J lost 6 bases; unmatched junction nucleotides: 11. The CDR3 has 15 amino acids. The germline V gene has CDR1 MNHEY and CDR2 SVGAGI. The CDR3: CASSLYSTGVQPQHF. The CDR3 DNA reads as TGTGCCAGCAGCCTCTATAGTACAGGGGTTCAGCCCCAGCATTTT.

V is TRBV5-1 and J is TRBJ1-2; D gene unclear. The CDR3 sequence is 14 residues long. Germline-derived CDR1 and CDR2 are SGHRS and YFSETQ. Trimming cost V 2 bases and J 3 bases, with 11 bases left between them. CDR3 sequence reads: CASSLTPGDYGYTF. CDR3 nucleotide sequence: TGCGCCAGCAGCTTAACCCCCGGGGACTATGGCTACACCTTC.

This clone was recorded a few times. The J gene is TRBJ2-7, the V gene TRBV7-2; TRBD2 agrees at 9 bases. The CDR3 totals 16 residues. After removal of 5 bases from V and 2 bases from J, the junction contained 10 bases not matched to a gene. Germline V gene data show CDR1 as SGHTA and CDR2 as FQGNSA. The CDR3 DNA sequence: TGTGCCAGCAGCCTGGGGGCTAGCGGGACAGCCTACGAGCAGTACTTC. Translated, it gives CASSLGASGTAYEQYF.